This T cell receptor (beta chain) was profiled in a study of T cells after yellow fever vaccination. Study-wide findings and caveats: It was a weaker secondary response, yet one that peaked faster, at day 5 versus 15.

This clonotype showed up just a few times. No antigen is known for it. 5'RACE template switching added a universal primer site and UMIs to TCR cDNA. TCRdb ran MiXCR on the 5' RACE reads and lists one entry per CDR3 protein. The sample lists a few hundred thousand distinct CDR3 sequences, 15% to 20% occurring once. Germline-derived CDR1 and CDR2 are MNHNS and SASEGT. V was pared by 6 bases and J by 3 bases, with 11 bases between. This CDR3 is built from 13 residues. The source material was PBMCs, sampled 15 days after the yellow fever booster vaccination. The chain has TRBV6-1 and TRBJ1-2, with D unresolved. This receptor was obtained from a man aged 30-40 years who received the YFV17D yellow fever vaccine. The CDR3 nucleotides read TGTGCCAGCAGCCCTGACGGAGACTATGGCTACACCTTC. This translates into CASSPDGDYGYTF.